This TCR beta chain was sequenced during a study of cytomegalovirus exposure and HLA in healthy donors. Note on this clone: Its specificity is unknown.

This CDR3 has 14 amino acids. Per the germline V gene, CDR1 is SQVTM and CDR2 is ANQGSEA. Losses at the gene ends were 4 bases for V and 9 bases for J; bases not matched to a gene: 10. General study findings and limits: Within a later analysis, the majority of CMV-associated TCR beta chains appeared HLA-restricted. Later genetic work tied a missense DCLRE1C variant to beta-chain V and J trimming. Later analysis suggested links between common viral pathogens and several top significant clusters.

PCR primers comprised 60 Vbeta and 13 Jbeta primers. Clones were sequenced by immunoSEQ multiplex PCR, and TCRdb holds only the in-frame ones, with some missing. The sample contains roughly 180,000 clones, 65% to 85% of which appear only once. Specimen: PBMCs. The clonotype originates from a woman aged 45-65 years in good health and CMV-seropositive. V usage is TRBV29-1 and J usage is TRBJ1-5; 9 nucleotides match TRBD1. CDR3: CSVVGTGTFGPQHF. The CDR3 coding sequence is TGCAGCGTTGTGGGGACAGGGACATTTGGGCCCCAGCATTTT. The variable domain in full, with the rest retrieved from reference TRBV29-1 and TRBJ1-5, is SAVISQKPSRDICQRGTSLTIQCQVDSQVTMMFWYRQQPGQSLTLIATANQGSEATYESGFVIDKFPISRPNLTFSTLTVSNMSPEDSSIYLCSVVGTGTFGPQHFGDGTRLSIL.